The subject of this entry is one T cell receptor beta chain. Antigen: not known. Quantitative 5'-RACE was performed with molecular barcodes, and it yielded the TCR beta libraries. One entry per CDR3 protein, called by TCRdb with MiXCR from the 5' RACE reads. The table has 350,000 or so distinct CDR3 sequences, about 15% seen once. V was trimmed by 0 bases and J by 0 bases, leaving 9 bases between them. This CDR3 has 15 amino acids. Germline assignment: CDR1 SGHKS and CDR2 YYEKEE (reference sequence). This entry comes from a study of CD8 T cells in ankylosing spondylitis. Broader study findings: Significant enrichment of disease-linked clones was reportedly seen in matched ankylosing spondylitis synovial fluid. Some of the motif variants had earlier been found in reactive arthritis patients' fluid and blood. In ankylosing spondylitis blood, a motif of seven to nine highly homologous TCR beta variants appeared characteristic.

Input material: blood, either unsorted or a sorted T cell fraction (not recorded which). The chain has TRBV5-5 and TRBJ2-5, with D possibly TRBD2 on 5 matching bases. The sequence derives from a male donor with ankylosing spondylitis or in good health (not recorded which). The CDR3 sequence: CASSLVRTYQETQYF. CDR3 DNA: TGTGCCAGCAGCTTGGTCAGGACTTACCAAGAGACCCAGTACTTC.